This paragraph reports one TCR beta chain. Its antigen is not identified. Synthesis of TCR beta cDNA relied on 5'RACE template switching carrying UMIs. TCRdb reprocessed the 5' RACE reads, keeping one entry per CDR3 protein, no DNA. This sample contains over 150,000 distinct CDR3 sequences. Germline loops: CDR1 SGHAT, CDR2 FQNNGV. The CDR3 is 11 amino acids. The sample originates from a study of T cells expressing NK-cell markers. Study summary: It was from sorted CD3+CD56+NKG2C+, CD3+CD56+NKG2C- and CD3+CD56-NKG2C+ T cells that TCR beta repertoires came. The study, taken as a whole, reports: HCMV specificity of expanded NKG2C+ T cell clones remained unclear.

This clonotype originated in a woman in her forties or fifties in good health. This chain joins TRBV11-2 and TRBJ2-5. Sequencing used blood T cells: a sorted CD56 or NKG2C T cell subset, CD4+ or CD8+ T cells, or bulk PBMC T cells (not recorded which). CDR3 sequence reads: CASSSNIHRYF.